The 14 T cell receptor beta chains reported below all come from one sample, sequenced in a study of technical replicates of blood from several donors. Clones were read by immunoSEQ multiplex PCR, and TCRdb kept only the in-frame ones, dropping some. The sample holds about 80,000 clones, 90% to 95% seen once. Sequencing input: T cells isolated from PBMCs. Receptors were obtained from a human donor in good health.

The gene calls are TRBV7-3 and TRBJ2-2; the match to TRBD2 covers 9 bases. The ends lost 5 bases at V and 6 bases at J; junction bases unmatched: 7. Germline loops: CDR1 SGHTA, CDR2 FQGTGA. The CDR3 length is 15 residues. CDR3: CASSPIAGVPGELFF. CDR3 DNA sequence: TGTGCCAGCAGCCCTATAGCGGGGGTCCCCGGGGAGCTGTTTTTT.

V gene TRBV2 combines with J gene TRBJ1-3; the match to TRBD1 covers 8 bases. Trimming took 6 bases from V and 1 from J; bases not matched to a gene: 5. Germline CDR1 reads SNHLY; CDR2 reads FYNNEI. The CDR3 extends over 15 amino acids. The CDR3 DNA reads TGTGCCAGCAGCCCGGGACAGGCGTCTGGAAACACCATATATTTT. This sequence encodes CASSPGQASGNTIYF. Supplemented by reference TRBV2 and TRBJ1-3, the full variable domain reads EPEVTQTPSHQVTQMGQEVILRCVPISNHLYFYWYRQILGQKVEFLVSFYNNEISEKSEIFDDQFSVERPDGSNFTLKIRSTKLEDSAMYFCASSPGQASGNTIYFGEGSWLTVV.

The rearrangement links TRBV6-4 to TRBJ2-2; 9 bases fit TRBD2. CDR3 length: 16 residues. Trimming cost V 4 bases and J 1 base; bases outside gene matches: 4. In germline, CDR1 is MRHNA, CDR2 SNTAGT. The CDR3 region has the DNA TGTGCCAGCAGTGCCTCAGCGGGAGGGAACACCGGGGAGCTGTTTTTT. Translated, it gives CASSASAGGNTGELFF.

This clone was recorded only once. The CDR3 coding sequence is TGTGCCAGCAGACCTTACACAACTAATGAAAAACTGTTTTTT. Translating it yields CASRPYTTNEKLFF. This chain links TRBV28 with TRBJ1-4; D gene uncertain. The CDR3 loop spans 14 amino acids. Germline CDR1 is MDHEN and CDR2 is SYDVKM. The ends were cut back, 6 bases at V and 0 bases at J, with 8 bases in the middle.

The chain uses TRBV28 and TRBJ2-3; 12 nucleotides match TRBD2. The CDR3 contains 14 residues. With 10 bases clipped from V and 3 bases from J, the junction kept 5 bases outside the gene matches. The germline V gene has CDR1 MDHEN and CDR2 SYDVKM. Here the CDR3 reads CAITGTSGTDTQYF. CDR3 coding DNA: TGTGCCATAACCGGGACTAGCGGGACAGATACGCAGTATTTT.

The CDR3 coding sequence is TGTGCCAGCAGCGCAAGGGGGTCCGGGACCTTCACAGATACGCAGTATTTT. This encodes CASSARGSGTFTDTQYF. V usage is TRBV9 and J usage is TRBJ2-3, with a tentative D call TRBD1 (6 bases). The length of the CDR3 is 17 residues. From germline, CDR1 is SGDLS and CDR2 YYNGEE. Trimming removed 3 bases from V and 2 bases from J, with 19 bases in between.

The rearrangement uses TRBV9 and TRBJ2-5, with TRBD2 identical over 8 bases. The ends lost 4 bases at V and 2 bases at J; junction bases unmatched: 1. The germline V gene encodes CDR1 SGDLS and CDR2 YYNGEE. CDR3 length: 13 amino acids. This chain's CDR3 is CASSPGGQETQYF. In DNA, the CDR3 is TGTGCCAGCAGCCCGGGAGGGCAAGAGACCCAGTACTTC.

CDR3 amino acids: CASSPSGTGGNEKLFF. CDR3 DNA sequence: TGTGCCAGCAGCCCTTCCGGTACAGGAGGGAATGAAAAACTGTTTTTT. The chain couples TRBV7-6 to TRBJ1-4; tentative D call: TRBD1 (5 bases). Trimming stripped 5 bases from V and 5 bases from J, with 18 bases between. The CDR3 is 16 amino acids. CDR1 and CDR2 from the germline V gene are SGHVS and FNYEAQ.

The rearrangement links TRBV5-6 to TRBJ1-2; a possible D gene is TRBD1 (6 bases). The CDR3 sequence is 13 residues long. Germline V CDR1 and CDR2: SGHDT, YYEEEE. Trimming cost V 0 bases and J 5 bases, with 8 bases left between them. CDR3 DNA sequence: TGTGCCAGCAGCTTGGGACAGGTATATGGCTACACCTTC. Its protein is CASSLGQVYGYTF.

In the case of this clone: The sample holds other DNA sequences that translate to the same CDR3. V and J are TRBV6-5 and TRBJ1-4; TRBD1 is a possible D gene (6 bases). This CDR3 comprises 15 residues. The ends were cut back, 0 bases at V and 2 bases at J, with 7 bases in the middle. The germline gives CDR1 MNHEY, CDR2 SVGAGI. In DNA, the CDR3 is TGTGCCAGCAGTTACTCGAGGGGGACTAATGAAAAACTGTTTTTT. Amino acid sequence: CASSYSRGTNEKLFF.

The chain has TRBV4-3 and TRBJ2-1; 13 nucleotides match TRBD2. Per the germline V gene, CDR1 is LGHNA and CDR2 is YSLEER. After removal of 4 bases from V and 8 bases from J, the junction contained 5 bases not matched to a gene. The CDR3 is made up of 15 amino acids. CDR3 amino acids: CASSRGLAGRDEQFF. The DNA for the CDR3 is TGCGCCAGCAGCCGGGGACTAGCGGGACGGGATGAGCAGTTCTTC.

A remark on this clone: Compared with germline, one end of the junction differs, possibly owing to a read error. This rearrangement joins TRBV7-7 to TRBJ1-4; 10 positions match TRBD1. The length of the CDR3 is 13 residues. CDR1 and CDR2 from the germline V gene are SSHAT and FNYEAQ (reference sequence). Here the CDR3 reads CASSPGQGEKLFF. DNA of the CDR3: TGTGCTAGCAGCCCGGGACAGGGGGAAAAACTGTTTTTT.

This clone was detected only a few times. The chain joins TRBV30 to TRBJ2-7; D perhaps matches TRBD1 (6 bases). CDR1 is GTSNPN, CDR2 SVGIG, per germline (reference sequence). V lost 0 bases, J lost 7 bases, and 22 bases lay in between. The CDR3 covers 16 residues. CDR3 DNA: TGTGCCTGGAGTGTACTGTCGGCGTTATTGGGGGCTGAGCAGTACTTC. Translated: CAWSVLSALLGAEQYF. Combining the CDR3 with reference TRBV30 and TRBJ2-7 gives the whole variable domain SQTIHQWPATLVQPVGSPLSLECTVEGTSNPNLYWYRQAAGRGLQLLFYSVGIGQISSEVPQNLSASRPQDRQFILSSKKLLLSDSGFYLCAWSVLSALLGAEQYFGPGTRLTVT.

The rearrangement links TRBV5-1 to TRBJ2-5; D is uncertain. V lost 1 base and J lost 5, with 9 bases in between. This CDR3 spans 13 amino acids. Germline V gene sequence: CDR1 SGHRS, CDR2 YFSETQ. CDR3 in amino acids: CASSLIGDETQYF. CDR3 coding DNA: TGCGCCAGCAGCTTGATAGGAGACGAGACCCAGTACTTC.